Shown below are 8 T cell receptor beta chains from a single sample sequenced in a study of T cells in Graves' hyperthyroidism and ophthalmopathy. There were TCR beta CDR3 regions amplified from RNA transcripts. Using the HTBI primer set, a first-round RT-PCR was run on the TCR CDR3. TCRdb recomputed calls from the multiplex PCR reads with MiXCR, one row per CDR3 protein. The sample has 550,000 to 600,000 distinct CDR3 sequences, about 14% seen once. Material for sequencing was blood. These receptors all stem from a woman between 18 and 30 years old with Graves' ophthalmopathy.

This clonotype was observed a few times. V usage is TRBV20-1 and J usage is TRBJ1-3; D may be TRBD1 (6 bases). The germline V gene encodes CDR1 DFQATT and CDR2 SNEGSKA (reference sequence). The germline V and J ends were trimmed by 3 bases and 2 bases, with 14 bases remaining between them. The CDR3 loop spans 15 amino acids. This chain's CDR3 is CSARGSRGPGNTIYF. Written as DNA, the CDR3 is TGCAGTGCTAGGGGAAGTCGGGGGCCTGGAAACACCATATATTTT.

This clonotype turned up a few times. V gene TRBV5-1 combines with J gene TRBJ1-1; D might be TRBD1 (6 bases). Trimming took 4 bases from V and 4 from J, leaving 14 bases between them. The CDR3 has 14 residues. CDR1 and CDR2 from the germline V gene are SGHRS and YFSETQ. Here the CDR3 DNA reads TGCGCCAGCAGCCAACAGGGCCCGGGCACTGAAGCTTTCTTT. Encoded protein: CASSQQGPGTEAFF.

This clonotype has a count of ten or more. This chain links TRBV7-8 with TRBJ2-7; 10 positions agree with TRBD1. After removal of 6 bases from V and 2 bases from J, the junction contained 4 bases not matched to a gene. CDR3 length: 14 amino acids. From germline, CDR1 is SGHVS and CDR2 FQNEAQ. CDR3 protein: CASSQGTGAYEQYF. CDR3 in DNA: TGTGCCAGCAGTCAAGGGACAGGGGCCTACGAGCAGTACTTC. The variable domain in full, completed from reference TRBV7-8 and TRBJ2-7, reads GAGVSQSPRYKVAKRGQDVALRCDPISGHVSLFWYQQALGQGPEFLTYFQNEAQLDKSGLPSDRFFAERPEGSVSTLKIQRTQQEDSAVYLCASSQGTGAYEQYFGPGTRLTVT.

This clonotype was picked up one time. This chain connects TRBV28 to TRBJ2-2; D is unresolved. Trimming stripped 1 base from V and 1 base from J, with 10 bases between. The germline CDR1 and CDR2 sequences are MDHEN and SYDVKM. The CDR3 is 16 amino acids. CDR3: CASSLSRQLNTGELFF. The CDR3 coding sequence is TGTGCCAGCAGTTTATCAAGGCAGCTGAACACCGGGGAGCTGTTTTTT.

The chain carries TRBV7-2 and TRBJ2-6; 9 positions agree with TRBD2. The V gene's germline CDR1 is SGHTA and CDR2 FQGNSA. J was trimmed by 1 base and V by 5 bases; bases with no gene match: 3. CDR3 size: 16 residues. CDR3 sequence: CASSPLAGSGANVLTF. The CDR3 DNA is TGTGCCAGCAGCCCCCTAGCGGGATCTGGGGCCAACGTCCTGACTTTC.

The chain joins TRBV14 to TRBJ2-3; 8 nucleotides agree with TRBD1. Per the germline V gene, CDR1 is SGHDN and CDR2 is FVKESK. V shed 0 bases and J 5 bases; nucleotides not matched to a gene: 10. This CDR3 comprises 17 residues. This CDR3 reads CASSQDTRQGKGDTQYF. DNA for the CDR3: TGTGCCAGCAGCCAAGATACCCGACAGGGGAAGGGAGATACGCAGTATTTT.

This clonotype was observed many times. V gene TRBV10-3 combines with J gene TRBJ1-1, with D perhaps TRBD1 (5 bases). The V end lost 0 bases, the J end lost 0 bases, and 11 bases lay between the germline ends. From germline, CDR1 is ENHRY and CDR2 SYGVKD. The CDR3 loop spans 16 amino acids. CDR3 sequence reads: CAISESDGTMNTEAFF. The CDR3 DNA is TGTGCCATCAGTGAGTCTGATGGGACCATGAACACTGAAGCTTTCTTT.

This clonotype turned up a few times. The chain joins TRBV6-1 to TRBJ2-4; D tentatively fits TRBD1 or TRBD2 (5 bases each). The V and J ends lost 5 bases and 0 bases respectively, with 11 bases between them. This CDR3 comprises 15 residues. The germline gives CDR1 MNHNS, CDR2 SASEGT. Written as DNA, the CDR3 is TGTGCCAGCAGTCCCGCCGGGACAGCCAAAAACATTCAGTACTTC. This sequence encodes CASSPAGTAKNIQYF.